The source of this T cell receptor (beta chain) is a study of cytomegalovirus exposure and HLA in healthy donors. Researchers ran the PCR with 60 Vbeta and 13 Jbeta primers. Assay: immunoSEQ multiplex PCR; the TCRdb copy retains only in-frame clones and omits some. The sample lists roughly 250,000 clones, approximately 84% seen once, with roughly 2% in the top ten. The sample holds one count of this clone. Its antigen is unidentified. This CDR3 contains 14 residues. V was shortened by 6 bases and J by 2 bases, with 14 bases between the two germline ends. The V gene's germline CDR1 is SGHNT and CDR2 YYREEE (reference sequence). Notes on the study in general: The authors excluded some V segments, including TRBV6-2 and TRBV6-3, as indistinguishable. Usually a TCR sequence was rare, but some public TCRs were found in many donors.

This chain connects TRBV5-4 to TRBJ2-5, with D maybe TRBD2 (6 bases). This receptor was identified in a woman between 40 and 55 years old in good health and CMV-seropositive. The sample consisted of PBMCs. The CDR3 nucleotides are TGTGCCAGCACCCATTGGGACTTTCAAGAGACCCAGTACTTC. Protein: CASTHWDFQETQYF.